The 26 T cell receptor beta chains below come from one sample, sequenced in a study of T cell repertoires in cytomegalovirus infection. TCRdb independently ran MiXCR on the reads; one entry per CDR3 protein. Of a few hundred thousand distinct CDR3 sequences in the sample, around 13% were seen once. The sample comprised PBMCs. The receptors stem from a human donor in good health (CMV status not recorded). Some clones in this sample may be carry-over from other donors' samples.

This clonotype was counted ten times or more. This chain uses TRBV7-2 with TRBJ2-3; a possible D gene is TRBD2 (6 bases). Trimming took off 1 base at V and 2 bases at J, with 13 bases between the two ends. This CDR3 is 16 amino acids long. Germline V CDR1 and CDR2: SGHTA, FQGNSA. The CDR3 protein is CASSLGGKRVTDTQYF. The CDR3, as DNA: TGTGCCAGCAGCTTAGGGGGCAAGCGGGTCACAGATACGCAGTATTTT.

This clonotype came up many times. The chain couples TRBV20-1 to TRBJ1-2; 8 nucleotides line up with TRBD1. The CDR3 contains 12 residues. The V gene end was trimmed by 6 bases and the J gene end by 6 bases; junction bases not matched to a gene: 6. Per the germline V gene, CDR1 is DFQATT and CDR2 is SNEGSKA (reference sequence). CDR3 region: CSAEETGDGYTF. For the CDR3, the DNA is TGCAGTGCGGAGGAGACAGGGGATGGCTACACCTTC.

This chain uses TRBV20-1 with TRBJ1-1; no firm D call. Germline V gives CDR1 DFQATT, CDR2 SNEGSKA (reference sequence). The V and J ends lost 0 bases and 7 bases respectively, with 12 bases between them. This CDR3 is 13 amino acids long. CDR3 protein: CSARDVTRFEAFF. The CDR3 region has the DNA TGCAGTGCTAGAGATGTAACCCGCTTTGAAGCTTTCTTT.

The table lists this clonotype with a few counts. The J gene is TRBJ2-3, the V gene TRBV29-1; D unclear. From germline, CDR1 is SQVTM and CDR2 ANQGSEA. This CDR3 spans 12 amino acids. Trimming left V 2 bases short and J 2 bases short, with 5 bases between. The CDR3 protein is CSVEKPTDTQYF. In nucleotides, the CDR3 is TGCAGCGTTGAAAAGCCCACAGATACGCAGTATTTT.

This clonotype showed up just a few times. The CDR3 is CASSALAAGDTQYF. As DNA, the CDR3 is TGTGCCAGCAGCGCGCTAGCGGCCGGGGATACGCAGTATTTT. The chain carries TRBV28 and TRBJ2-3; 7 bases map to TRBD2. Germline V CDR1 and CDR2: MDHEN, SYDVKM. Trimming took 6 bases from V and 6 from J; bases not matched to a gene: 9. CDR3 size: 14 residues. Based on the CDR3 plus reference TRBV28 and TRBJ2-3, the full variable domain is DVKVTQSSRYLVKRTGEKVFLECVQDMDHENMFWYRQDPGLGLRLIYFSYDVKMKEKGDIPEGYSVSREKKERFSLILESASTNQTSMYLCASSALAAGDTQYFGPGTRLTVL.

The chain is built from TRBV27 and TRBJ2-2; unclear D gene. Germline loops: CDR1 MNHEY, CDR2 SMNVEV (reference sequence). This CDR3 region has 13 residues. Trimming removed 6 bases from V and 0 bases from J, with 5 bases in between. CDR3 sequence reads: CASRKTNTGELFF. CDR3 nucleotide sequence: TGTGCCAGCAGGAAAACGAACACCGGGGAGCTGTTTTTT.

The chain is built from TRBV19 and TRBJ1-2, with TRBD1 matching over 8 bases. V shed 10 bases and J 6 bases; nucleotides not matched to a gene: 7. Germline V gives CDR1 LNHDA, CDR2 SQIVND (reference sequence). This CDR3 comprises 12 residues. The CDR3 sequence is CATEDRADGYTF. The CDR3 bases are TGTGCCACCGAGGACAGGGCAGATGGCTACACCTTC. Complete variable domain (other parts from reference TRBV19 and TRBJ1-2): DGGITQSPKYLFRKEGQNVTLSCEQNLNHDAMYWYRQDPGQGLRLIYYSQIVNDFQKGDIAEGYSVSREKKESFPLTVTSAQKNPTAFYLCATEDRADGYTFGSGTRLTVV.

The chain combines TRBV20-1 with TRBJ2-1, with TRBD1 identical over 10 bases. Germline assignment: CDR1 DFQATT and CDR2 SNEGSKA (reference sequence). V trimming: 5 bases; J trimming: 9 bases; junction bases outside the gene matches: 7. The CDR3 totals 13 residues. The CDR3 nucleotides are TGCAGTGCTGGGACAGGGGCGGGTAGTGAGCAGTTCTTC. Its protein product is CSAGTGAGSEQFF.

This clonotype turned up a few times. The rearrangement links TRBV20-1 to TRBJ2-7; 10 nucleotides match TRBD1. V lost 6 bases and J lost 7; bases outside the gene matches: 9. The CDR3 spans 13 residues. The germline V gene has CDR1 DFQATT and CDR2 SNEGSKA (reference sequence). The DNA of the CDR3 is TGCAGTGCCTTATGGACAGGGGGAATGGAGCAGTACTTC. This encodes CSALWTGGMEQYF.

This clonotype was seen more than once but under ten times. This chain uses TRBV29-1 with TRBJ1-4; the match to TRBD1 covers 8 bases. V gave up 7 bases and J gave up 6 bases; unmatched junction bases: 4. The germline V gene encodes CDR1 SQVTM and CDR2 ANQGSEA. The CDR3 has 12 amino acids. Written as DNA, the CDR3 is TGCAGCGCATCAGGGGGCGATGAAAAACTGTTTTTT. This sequence encodes CSASGGDEKLFF.

In its sample, this clonotype was seen many times. This rearrangement joins TRBV2 to TRBJ2-3; D is ambiguous. The CDR3 contains 14 residues. Per germline, CDR1 SNHLY and CDR2 FYNNEI. The V and J ends lost 6 bases and 4 bases respectively, with 14 bases between them. The CDR3 spells CASSAAPGADTQYF. The CDR3 nucleotides read TGTGCCAGCAGCGCCGCTCCGGGCGCAGATACGCAGTATTTT.

This clonotype showed up just a few times. The gene calls are TRBV29-1 and TRBJ2-3; 9 bases align to TRBD1. CDR1 and CDR2 from the germline V gene are SQVTM and ANQGSEA. The CDR3 has 13 amino acids. Unmatched junction bases numbered 4, after V lost 7 bases and J lost 2 bases. The CDR3 is CSATGGDTDTQYF. The CDR3 DNA reads TGCAGCGCAACAGGGGGCGACACAGATACGCAGTATTTT.

The V call is TRBV6-1, the J call TRBJ2-5; TRBD2 matches 10 bases. With 8 bases clipped from V and 7 bases from J, the junction kept 7 bases outside the gene matches. The CDR3 extends over 13 amino acids. Per germline, CDR1 MNHNS and CDR2 SASEGT. The CDR3 DNA is TGTGCCAGCTCGTCAGCGGGGGGGAGGACCCAGTACTTC. Its translation: CASSSAGGRTQYF.

This clonotype was detected many times. J is TRBJ2-3 and V is TRBV27, with no clear D. Germline values: CDR1 MNHEY, CDR2 SMNVEV (reference sequence). The CDR3 has 16 residues. The ends were cut back, 5 bases at V and 1 base at J, with 16 bases in the middle. The CDR3 nucleotides read TGTGCCAGCAGTCTGCGCCTATCAGCCCGCACAGATACGCAGTATTTT. It specifies CASSLRLSARTDTQYF.

A few counts support this clonotype. V usage is TRBV28 and J usage is TRBJ1-5; TRBD1 agrees at 7 bases. With V trimmed by 8 bases and J by 4 bases, 5 bases remained unmatched. This CDR3 is built from 13 residues. Germline-derived CDR1 and CDR2 are MDHEN and SYDVKM. CDR3 DNA: TGTGCCAGCGAAGGGGGCCCTAATCAGCCCCAGCATTTT. It specifies CASEGGPNQPQHF.

This clonotype showed up many times. The chain carries TRBV7-3 and TRBJ2-1; a weak D match, TRBD2 (5 bases). The germline V gene encodes CDR1 SGHTA and CDR2 FQGTGA. Trimming left V 5 bases short and J 8 bases short, with 16 bases between. The length of the CDR3 is 14 residues. This chain's CDR3 is CASSPAGRPHEQFF. The DNA of the CDR3 is TGTGCCAGCAGCCCCGCGGGCCGCCCCCATGAGCAGTTCTTC.

This clonotype showed up just a few times. A read error may produce the germline difference seen at one junction end. This chain joins TRBV28 and TRBJ2-1; a possible D gene is TRBD2 (6 bases). CDR1 is MDHEN and CDR2 is SYDVKM in the germline V gene. This CDR3 region has 14 residues. CDR3 residues: CAGSRTIRVYEQFF. CDR3 in DNA: TGTGCCGGCAGCCGGACTATAAGAGTCTATGAGCAGTTCTTC.

This clonotype was recorded at least ten times. The J gene is TRBJ1-1, the V gene TRBV15, with unresolved D. There are 15 residues in the CDR3. Looked up from germline, CDR1 is LNHNV and CDR2 is YYDKDF (reference sequence). With 0 bases removed from V and 1 base from J, the gap between germline ends came to 9 bases. Here the CDR3 DNA reads TGTGCCACCAGCAGAGATCGGAGCCCGAACACTGAAGCTTTCTTT. Its protein product is CATSRDRSPNTEAFF.

This clonotype has at least ten counts. The chain recombines TRBV25-1 with TRBJ2-2; either TRBD1 or TRBD2 may supply D (6 bases each). The CDR3 runs 14 residues. Germline CDR1 is MGHDK and CDR2 is SYGVNS. Trimming left V 7 bases short and J 5 bases short, with 14 bases between. The CDR3 region is CASKGVAVTGELFF. The CDR3 nucleotides are TGTGCCAGCAAGGGGGTAGCGGTTACCGGGGAGCTGTTTTTT. Based on the CDR3 plus reference TRBV25-1 and TRBJ2-2, the full variable domain is EADIYQTPRYLVIGTGKKITLECSQTMGHDKMYWYQQDPGMELHLIHYSYGVNSTEKGDLSSESTVSRIRTEHFPLTLESARPSHTSQYLCASKGVAVTGELFFGEGSRLTVL.

The table lists this clonotype with many counts. The rearrangement joins TRBV5-1 to TRBJ2-6; no clear D. In germline, CDR1 is SGHRS, CDR2 YFSETQ. This CDR3 is 16 amino acids long. V lost 0 bases to trimming and J lost 4 bases, with 11 bases between them. In DNA, the CDR3 is TGCGCCAGCAGCTTGGTTGGCAGGCCCGGGGCCAACGTCCTGACTTTC. The encoded protein is CASSLVGRPGANVLTF.

In this sample, this clonotype turned up a few times. The gene calls are TRBV4-3 and TRBJ2-6, with D perhaps being TRBD1 or TRBD2 (5 bases each). The length of the CDR3 is 16 residues. In germline, CDR1 is LGHNA, CDR2 YSLEER. V lost 1 base and J lost 2, with 9 bases in between. The CDR3 spells CASSQVRGAGANVLTF. The CDR3 DNA sequence: TGCGCCAGCAGCCAAGTTCGGGGCGCTGGGGCCAACGTCCTGACTTTC.

The rearrangement joins TRBV28 to TRBJ2-1; D remains ambiguous. The germline V and J ends were trimmed by 8 bases and 3 bases, with 11 bases remaining between them. The CDR3 is made up of 13 amino acids. Germline CDR1 and CDR2: MDHEN and SYDVKM. This chain's CDR3 is CASRPRVYNEQFF. DNA of the CDR3: TGTGCCAGCCGGCCTCGCGTCTACAATGAGCAGTTCTTC.

There are a few counts of this clonotype. This chain uses TRBV5-6 with TRBJ1-1, with 10 bases identical to TRBD1. The J segment lost 0 bases and the V segment lost 0 bases, leaving 11 bases of the junction unmatched. Germline loops: CDR1 SGHDT, CDR2 YYEEEE. The CDR3 is 19 residues long. Here the CDR3 reads CASSLGRSGTGVLNTEAFF. The CDR3 bases are TGTGCCAGCAGCTTGGGGAGGTCCGGGACAGGGGTCCTGAACACTGAAGCTTTCTTT.

V usage is TRBV6-2 or TRBV6-3 and J usage is TRBJ2-5; no clear D gene. The ends were cut back, 0 bases at V and 5 bases at J, with 13 bases in the middle. CDR3 size: 15 residues. Germline assignment: CDR1 MNHEY and CDR2 SVGEGT. CDR3 protein: CASSYSGGGRETQYF. The DNA for the CDR3 is TGTGCCAGCAGTTACTCGGGCGGTGGGCGGGAGACCCAGTACTTC.

This clonotype has a handful of counts. The V gene is TRBV6-5, the J gene TRBJ2-1; D may be TRBD2 (5 bases). CDR3 length: 14 amino acids. V dropped 0 bases and J dropped 4 bases, with 7 bases sitting between them. In germline, CDR1 is MNHEY, CDR2 SVGAGI. CDR3 nucleotide sequence: TGTGCCAGCAGTTACTCGAGCGGTTACAATGAGCAGTTCTTC. This encodes CASSYSSGYNEQFF.

In its sample, this clonotype was seen once. The chain couples TRBV19 to TRBJ1-1; 10 nucleotides agree with TRBD1. V gave up 8 bases and J gave up 0 bases; unmatched junction bases: 3. Germline V gene data show CDR1 as LNHDA and CDR2 as SQIVND (reference sequence). The CDR3 runs to 14 residues. For the CDR3, the DNA is TGTGCCAGTGTGGACAGGGGGATGAACACTGAAGCTTTCTTT. Residues: CASVDRGMNTEAFF.